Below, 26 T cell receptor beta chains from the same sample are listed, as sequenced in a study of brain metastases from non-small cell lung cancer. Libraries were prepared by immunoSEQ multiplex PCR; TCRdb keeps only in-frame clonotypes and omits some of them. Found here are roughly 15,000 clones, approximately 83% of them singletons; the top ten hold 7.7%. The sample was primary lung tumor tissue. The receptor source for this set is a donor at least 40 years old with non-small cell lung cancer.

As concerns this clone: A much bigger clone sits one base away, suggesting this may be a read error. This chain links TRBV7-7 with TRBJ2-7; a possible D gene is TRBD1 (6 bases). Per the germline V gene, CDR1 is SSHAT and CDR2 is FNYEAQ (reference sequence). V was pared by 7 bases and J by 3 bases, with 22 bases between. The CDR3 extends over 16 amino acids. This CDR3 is CASKQIKQTGHYEQYF. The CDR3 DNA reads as TGTGCCAGCAAACAAATTAAGCAGACAGGCCACTACGAGCAGTACTTC.

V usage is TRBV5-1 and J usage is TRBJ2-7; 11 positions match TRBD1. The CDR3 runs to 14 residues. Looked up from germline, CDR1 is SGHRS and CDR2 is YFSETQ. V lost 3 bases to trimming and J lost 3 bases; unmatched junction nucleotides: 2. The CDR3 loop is CASSSGTGGYEQYV. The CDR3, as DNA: TGCGCCAGCAGCTCAGGGACAGGGGGCTACGAGCAGTACGTC.

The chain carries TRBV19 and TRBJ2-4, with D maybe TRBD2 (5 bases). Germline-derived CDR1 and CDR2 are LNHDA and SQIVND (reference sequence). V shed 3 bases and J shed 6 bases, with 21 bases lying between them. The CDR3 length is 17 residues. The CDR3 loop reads CASSIGRQVAGGNIQYF. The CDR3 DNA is TGTGCCAGTAGTATCGGTCGCCAGGTCGCGGGTGGAAACATTCAGTACTTC.

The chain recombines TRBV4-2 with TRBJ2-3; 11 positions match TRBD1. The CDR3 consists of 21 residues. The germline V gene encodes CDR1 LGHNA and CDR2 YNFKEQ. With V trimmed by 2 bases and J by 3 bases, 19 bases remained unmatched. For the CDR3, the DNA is TGTGCCAGCAGCCAATACGAAAACTTCGGACAGGGGGCAATGGGTACAGATACGCAGTATTTT. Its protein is CASSQYENFGQGAMGTDTQYF.

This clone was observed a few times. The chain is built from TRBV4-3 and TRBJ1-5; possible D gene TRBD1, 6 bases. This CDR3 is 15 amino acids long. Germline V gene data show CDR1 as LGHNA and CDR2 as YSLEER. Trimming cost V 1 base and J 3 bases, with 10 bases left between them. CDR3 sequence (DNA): TGCGCCAGCAGCCAAGCCGCGGGGGCCAATCAGCCCCAGCATTTT. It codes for CASSQAAGANQPQHF.

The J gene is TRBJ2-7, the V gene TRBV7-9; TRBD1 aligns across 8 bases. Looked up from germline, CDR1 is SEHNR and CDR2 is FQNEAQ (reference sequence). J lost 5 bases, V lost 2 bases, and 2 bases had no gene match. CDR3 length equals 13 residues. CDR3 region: CASSLSGGDEQYV. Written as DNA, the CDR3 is TGTGCCAGCAGCTTATCAGGGGGCGACGAGCAGTACGTC.

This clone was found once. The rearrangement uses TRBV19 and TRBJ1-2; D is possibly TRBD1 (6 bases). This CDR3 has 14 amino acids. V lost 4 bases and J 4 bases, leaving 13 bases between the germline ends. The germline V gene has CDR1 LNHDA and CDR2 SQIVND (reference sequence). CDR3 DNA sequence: TGTGCCAGTAGTACCGGGACAAATATCTATGGCTACACCTTC. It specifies CASSTGTNIYGYTF.

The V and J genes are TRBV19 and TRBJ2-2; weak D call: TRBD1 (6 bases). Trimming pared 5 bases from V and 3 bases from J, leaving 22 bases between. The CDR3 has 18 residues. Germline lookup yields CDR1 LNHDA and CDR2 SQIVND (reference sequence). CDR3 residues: CASSLLTGPLTYTGELFF. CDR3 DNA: TGTGCCAGTAGTCTTTTGACAGGCCCCTTAACGTACACCGGGGAGCTGTTTTTT.

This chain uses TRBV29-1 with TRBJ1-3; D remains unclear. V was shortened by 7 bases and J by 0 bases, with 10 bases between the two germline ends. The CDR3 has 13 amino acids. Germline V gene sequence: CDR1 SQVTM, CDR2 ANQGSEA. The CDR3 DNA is TGCAGCGCCACCGGGGTCTCTGGAAACACCATATATTTT. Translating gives CSATGVSGNTIYF.

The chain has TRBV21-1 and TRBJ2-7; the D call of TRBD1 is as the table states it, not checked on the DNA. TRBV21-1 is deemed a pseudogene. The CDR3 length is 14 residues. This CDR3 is CASISGTAKYEQYV. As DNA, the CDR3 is TGTGCCAGCATTTCCGGGACAGCTAAATACGAGCAGTACGTC.

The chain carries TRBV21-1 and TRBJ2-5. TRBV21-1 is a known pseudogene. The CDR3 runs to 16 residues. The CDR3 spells CASSKGGKGGQETQYF. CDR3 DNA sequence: TGTGCCAGCAGCAAAGGGGGTAAGGGGGGTCAAGAGACCCAGTACTTC.

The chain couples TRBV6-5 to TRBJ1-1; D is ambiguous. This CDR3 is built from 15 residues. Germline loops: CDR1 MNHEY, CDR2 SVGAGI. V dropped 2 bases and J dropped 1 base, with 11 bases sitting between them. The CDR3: CASSYIGLRNTEAFF. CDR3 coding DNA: TGTGCCAGCAGTTACATAGGACTGAGGAACACTGAAGCTTTCTTT.

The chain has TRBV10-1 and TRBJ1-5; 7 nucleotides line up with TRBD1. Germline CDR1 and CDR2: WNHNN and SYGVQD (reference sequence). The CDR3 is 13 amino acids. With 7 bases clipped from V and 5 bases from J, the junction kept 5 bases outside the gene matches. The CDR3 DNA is TGCGCCAGCACCGGGACAGTTCATCAGCCCCAGCATTTT. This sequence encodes CASTGTVHQPQHF.

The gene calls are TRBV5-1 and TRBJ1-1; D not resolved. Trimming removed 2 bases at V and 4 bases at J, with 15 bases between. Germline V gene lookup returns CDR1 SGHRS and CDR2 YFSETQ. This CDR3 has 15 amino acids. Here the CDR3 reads CASSLAGSSVTEAFF. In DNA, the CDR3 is TGCGCCAGCAGCTTAGCTGGGAGTTCGGTCACTGAAGCTTTCTTT.

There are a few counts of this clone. In nucleotides, the CDR3 is TGTGCCAGCAGCTTGGTCCCCGGGACAGGGTTAGCCTACGAGCAGTACGTC. Its protein is CASSLVPGTGLAYEQYV. The rearrangement joins TRBV7-8 to TRBJ2-7; TRBD1 matches at 9 bases. CDR1 and CDR2 from the germline V gene are SGHVS and FQNEAQ. This CDR3 has 17 amino acids. After removal of 3 bases from V and 2 bases from J, the junction contained 11 bases not matched to a gene.

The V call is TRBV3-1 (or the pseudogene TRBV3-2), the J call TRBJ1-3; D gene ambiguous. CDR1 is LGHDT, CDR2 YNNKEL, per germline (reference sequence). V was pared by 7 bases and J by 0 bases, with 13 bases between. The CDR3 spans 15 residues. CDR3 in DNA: TGTGCCAGCACCGGGAGATCGAGCTCTGGAAACACCATATATTTT. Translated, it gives CASTGRSSSGNTIYF.

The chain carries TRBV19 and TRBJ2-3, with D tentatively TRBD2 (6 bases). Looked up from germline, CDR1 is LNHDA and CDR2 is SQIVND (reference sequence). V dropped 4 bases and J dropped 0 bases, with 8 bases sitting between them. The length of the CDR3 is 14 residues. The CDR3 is CASSKRVSTDTQYF. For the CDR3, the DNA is TGTGCCAGTAGTAAGCGGGTGAGCACAGATACGCAGTATTTT.

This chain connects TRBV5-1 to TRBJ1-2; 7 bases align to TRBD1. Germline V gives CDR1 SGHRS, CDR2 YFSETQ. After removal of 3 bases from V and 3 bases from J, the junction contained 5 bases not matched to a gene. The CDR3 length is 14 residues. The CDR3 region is CASSSTTGDYGYTF. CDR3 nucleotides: TGCGCCAGCAGCTCTACAACAGGGGACTATGGCTACACCTTC.

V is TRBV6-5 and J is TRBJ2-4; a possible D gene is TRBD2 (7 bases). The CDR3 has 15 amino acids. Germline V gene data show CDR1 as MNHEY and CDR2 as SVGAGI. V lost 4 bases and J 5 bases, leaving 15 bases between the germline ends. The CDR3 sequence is CASSFWGGGQNIQYF. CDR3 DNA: TGTGCCAGCAGTTTCTGGGGCGGGGGCCAAAACATTCAGTACTTC.

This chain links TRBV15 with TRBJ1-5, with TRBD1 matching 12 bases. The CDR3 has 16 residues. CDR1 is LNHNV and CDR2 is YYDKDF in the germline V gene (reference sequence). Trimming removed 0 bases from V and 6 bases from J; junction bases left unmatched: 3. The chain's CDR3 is CATSRDGTGGGQPQHF. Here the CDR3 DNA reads TGTGCCACCAGCAGAGATGGGACAGGGGGCGGTCAGCCCCAGCATTTT.

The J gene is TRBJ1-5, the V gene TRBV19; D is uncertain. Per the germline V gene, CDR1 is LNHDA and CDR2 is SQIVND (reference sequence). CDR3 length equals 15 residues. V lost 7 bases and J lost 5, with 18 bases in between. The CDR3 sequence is CASKNRIFFDQPQHF. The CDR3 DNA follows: TGTGCCAGTAAAAACAGAATCTTTTTTGATCAGCCCCAGCATTTT.

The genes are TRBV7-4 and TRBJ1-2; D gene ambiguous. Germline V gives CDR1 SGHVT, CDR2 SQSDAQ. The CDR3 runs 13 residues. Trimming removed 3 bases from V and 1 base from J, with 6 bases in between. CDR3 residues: CASSLEINYGYTF. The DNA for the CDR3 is TGTGCCAGCAGCTTGGAGATTAACTATGGCTACACCTTC.

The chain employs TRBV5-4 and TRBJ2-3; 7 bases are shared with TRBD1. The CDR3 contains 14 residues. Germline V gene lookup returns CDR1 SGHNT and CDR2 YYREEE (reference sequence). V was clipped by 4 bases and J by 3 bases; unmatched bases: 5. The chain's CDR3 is CASSPPTGTDTQYF. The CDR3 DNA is TGTGCCAGCAGCCCCCCGACAGGGACAGATACGCAGTATTTT.

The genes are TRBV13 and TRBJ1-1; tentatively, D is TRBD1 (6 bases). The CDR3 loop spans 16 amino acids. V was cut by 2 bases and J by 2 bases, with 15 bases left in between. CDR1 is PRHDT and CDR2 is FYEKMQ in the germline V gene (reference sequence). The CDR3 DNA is TGTGCCAGCAGCTTAAAGGACCAGGGGTACAACACTGAAGCTTTCTTT. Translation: CASSLKDQGYNTEAFF. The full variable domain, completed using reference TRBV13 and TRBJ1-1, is AAGVIQSPRHLIKEKRETATLKCYPIPRHDTVYWYQQGPGQDPQFLISFYEKMQSDKGSIPDRFSAQQFSDYHSELNMSSLELGDSALYFCASSLKDQGYNTEAFFGQGTRLTVV.

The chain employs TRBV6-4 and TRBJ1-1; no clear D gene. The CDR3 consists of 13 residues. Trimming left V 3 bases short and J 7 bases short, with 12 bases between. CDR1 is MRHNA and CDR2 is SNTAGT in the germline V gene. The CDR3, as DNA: TGTGCCAGCAGTGAGAGGGCGGAAAATGAAGCTTTCTTT. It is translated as CASSERAENEAFF.

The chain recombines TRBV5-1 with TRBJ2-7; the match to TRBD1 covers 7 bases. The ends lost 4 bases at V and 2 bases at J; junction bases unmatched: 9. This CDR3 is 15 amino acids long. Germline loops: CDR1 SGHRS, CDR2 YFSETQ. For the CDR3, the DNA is TGCGCCAGCAGCCTGACGGGGACAGCTCCCTACGAGCAGTACTTC. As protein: CASSLTGTAPYEQYF.